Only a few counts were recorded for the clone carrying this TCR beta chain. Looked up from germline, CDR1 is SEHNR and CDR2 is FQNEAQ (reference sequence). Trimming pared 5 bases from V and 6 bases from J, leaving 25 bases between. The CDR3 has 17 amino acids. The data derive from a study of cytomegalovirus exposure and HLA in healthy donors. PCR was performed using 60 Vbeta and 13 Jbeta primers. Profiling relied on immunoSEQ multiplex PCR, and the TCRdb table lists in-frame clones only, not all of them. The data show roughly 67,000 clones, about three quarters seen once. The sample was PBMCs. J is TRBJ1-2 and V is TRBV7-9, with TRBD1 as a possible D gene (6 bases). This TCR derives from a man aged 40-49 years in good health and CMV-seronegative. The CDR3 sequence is CASSPPGGQGPTDGYTF. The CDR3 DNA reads TGTGCCAGCAGCCCCCCCGGGGGGCAGGGACCCACCGATGGCTACACCTTC.